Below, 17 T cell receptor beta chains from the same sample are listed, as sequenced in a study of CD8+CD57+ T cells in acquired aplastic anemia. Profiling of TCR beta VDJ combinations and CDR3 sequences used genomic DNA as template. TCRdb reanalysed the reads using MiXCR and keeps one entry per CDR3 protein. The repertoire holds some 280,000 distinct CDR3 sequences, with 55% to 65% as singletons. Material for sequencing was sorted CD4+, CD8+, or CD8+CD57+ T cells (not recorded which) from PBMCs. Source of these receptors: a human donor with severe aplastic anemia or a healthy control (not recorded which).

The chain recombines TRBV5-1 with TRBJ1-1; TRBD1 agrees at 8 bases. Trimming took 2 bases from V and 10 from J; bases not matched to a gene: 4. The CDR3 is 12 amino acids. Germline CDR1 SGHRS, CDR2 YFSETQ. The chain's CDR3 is CASSFDRGLAFF. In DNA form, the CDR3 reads TGCGCCAGCAGCTTTGACAGGGGTCTAGCTTTCTTT.

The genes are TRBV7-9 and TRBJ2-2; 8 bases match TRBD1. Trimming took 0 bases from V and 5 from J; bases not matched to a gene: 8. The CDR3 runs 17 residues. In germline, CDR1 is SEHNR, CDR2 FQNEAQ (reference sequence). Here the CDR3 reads CASSLADRTGKTGELFF. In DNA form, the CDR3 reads TGTGCCAGCAGCTTAGCGGATAGGACAGGGAAAACCGGGGAGCTGTTTTTT.

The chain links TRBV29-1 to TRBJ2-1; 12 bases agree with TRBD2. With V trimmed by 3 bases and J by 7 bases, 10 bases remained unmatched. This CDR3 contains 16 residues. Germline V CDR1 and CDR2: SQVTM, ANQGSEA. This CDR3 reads CSVDGRLAGGTNEQFF. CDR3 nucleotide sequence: TGCAGCGTTGACGGTCGGCTAGCGGGGGGGACTAATGAGCAGTTCTTC.

This CDR3 is CASSLPRLAGEGHEQFF. The CDR3, as DNA: TGTGCCAGCAGCTTACCCCGACTAGCGGGAGAGGGGCATGAGCAGTTCTTC. This chain connects TRBV7-6 to TRBJ2-1; TRBD2 agrees at 12 bases. This CDR3 has 17 amino acids. V gave up 2 bases and J gave up 8 bases; unmatched junction bases: 10. Germline-derived CDR1 and CDR2 are SGHVS and FNYEAQ.

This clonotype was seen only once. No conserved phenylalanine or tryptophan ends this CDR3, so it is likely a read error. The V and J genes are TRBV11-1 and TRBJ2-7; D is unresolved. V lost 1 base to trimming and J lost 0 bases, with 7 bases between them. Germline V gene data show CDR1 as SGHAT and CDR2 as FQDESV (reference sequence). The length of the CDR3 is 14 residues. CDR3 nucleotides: TGTGCCAGCAGCTTAGGTATGAGCTCCTACGAGCAGTACTCC. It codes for CASSLGMSSYEQYS.

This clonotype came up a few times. This CDR3 is CASSVAPAASYEQYF. In DNA form, the CDR3 reads TGTGCCAGCAGTGTGGCTCCAGCAGCATCCTACGAGCAGTACTTC. V usage is TRBV7-6 and J usage is TRBJ2-7; D gene unclear. This CDR3 is 15 amino acids long. V dropped 6 bases and J dropped 1 base, with 16 bases sitting between them. The germline CDR1 and CDR2 sequences are SGHVS and FNYEAQ.

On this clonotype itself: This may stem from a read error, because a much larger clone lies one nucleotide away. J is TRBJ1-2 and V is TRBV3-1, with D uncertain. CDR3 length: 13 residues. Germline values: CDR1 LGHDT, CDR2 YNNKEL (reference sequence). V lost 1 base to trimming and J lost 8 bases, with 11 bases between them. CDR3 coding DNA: TGTGCCAGCAGCCAAGGCGGAGGGAGGGGCTACACCTTC. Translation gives CASSQGGGRGYTF.

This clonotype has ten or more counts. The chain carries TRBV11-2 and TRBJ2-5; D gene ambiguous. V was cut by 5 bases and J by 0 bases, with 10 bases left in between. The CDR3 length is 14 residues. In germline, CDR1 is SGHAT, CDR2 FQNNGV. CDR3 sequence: CASSHHMDQETQYF. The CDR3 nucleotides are TGTGCCAGCAGCCACCACATGGACCAAGAGACCCAGTACTTC.

CDR3 amino acids: CAISEGLSNQPQHF. The CDR3 DNA sequence: TGTGCCATCAGTGAGGGGCTTAGCAATCAGCCCCAGCATTTT. V usage is TRBV10-3 and J usage is TRBJ1-5, with D hard to call. This CDR3 is built from 14 residues. Between the trimmed V and J ends, which lost 2 bases and 0 bases, there was a span of 5 bases. Germline V gene lookup returns CDR1 ENHRY and CDR2 SYGVKD.

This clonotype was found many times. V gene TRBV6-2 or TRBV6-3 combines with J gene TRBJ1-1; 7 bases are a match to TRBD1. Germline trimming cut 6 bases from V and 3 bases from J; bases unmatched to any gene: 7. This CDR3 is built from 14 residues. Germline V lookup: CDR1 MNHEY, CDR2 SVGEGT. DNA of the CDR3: TGTGCCAGCAGCGAGACAGGGAGGGACACTGAAGCTTTCTTT. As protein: CASSETGRDTEAFF.

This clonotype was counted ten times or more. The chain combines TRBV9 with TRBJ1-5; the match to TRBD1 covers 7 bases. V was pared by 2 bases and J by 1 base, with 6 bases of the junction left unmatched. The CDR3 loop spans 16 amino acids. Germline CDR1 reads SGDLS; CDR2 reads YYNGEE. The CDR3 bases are TGTGCCAGCAGCGTCGCCCCCAGGGGGAGCAATCAGCCCCAGCATTTT. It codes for CASSVAPRGSNQPQHF.

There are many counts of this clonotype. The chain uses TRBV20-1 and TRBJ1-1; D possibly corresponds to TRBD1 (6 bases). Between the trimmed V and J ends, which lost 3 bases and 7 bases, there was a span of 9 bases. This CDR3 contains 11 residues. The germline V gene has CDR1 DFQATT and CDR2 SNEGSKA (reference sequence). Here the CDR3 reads CSARGTIEAFF. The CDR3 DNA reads TGCAGTGCTAGGGGGACAATTGAAGCTTTCTTT.

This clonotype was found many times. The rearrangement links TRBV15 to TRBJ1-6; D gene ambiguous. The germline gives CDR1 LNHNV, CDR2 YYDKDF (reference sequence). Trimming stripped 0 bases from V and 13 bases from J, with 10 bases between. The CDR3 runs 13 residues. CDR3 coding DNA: TGTGCCACCAGCAGAGATCTAAAAGCCCCCCTCCACTTT. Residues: CATSRDLKAPLHF.

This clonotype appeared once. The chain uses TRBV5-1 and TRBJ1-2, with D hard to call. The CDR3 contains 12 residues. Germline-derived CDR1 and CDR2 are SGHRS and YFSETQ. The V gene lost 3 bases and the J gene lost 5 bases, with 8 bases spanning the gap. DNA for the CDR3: TGCGCCAGCAGCTCTGACCCGTATGGCTACACCTTC. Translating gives CASSSDPYGYTF.

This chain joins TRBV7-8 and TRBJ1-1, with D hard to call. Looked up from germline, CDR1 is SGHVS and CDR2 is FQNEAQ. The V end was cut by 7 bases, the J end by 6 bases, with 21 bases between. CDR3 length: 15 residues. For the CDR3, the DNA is TGTGCCAGCACCCCACCATCCACCCTTGGAGCTGAAGCTTTCTTT. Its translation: CASTPPSTLGAEAFF.

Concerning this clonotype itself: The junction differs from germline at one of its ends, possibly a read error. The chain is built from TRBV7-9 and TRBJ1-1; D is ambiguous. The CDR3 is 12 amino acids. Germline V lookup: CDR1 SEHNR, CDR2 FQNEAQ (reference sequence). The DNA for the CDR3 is TGTGCCAGCAGCTTAGTACGTCTGGAAACCTCGTTT. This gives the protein CASSLVRLETSF.

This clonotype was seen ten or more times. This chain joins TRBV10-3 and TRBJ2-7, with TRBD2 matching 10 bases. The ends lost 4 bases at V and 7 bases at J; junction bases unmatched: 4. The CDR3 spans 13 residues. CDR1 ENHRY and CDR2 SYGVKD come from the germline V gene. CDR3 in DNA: TGTGCCATCAGTGGGCTAGCGGGGGATGAGCAGTACTTC. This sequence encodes CAISGLAGDEQYF.